This T cell receptor (beta chain) was identified during a study of CD8+CD57+ T cells in acquired aplastic anemia. Across the study: 3.2 ug was the average amount of DNA from sorted CD4+ and CD8+ cells.

Genomic DNA was employed as the template in profiling TCR beta VDJ and CDR3. TCRdb ran MiXCR on the reads and lists one entry per CDR3 protein. The sample includes approximately 380,000 distinct CDR3 sequences, roughly 64% of them seen just once. This clonotype was detected only once. The antigen is undetermined. The junction does not match germline at one end; this may be a read error. General observations from the study: A set of roughly 27 CD8+ CDR3 sequences was shared between patients and controls, and these sequences appeared highly expressed in patients.

The receptor was isolated from a human donor in good health, serving as a control. Sequencing used sorted CD4+, CD8+, or CD8+CD57+ T cells (not recorded which) from PBMCs.

The CDR3 coding sequence is TGTGCCAGCAGCCCAGGGGGGGCCCTTGGTGATACACTCTTC. It codes for CASSPGGALGDTLF. This chain joins TRBV14 and TRBJ2-1, with D perhaps TRBD1 or TRBD2 (7 bases each). This CDR3 region has 14 residues. CDR1 is SGHDN and CDR2 is FVKESK in the germline V gene.